The 13 T cell receptor beta chains below come from one sample, sequenced in a study of early T cells in non-severe SARS-CoV-2 infection. TCRdb re-derived calls from the 5' RACE reads in MiXCR, one entry per CDR3 protein. Of approximately 110,000 distinct CDR3 sequences in the sample, 15% are singletons; the top ten hold 20% to 25%. Sequencing used whole blood. Source of these receptors: an adult who was a healthcare worker with PCR-confirmed SARS-CoV-2 infection or an uninfected control (not recorded which).

This clonotype was picked up a small number of times. The chain joins TRBV20-1 to TRBJ1-6; no firm D call. Germline V gives CDR1 DFQATT, CDR2 SNEGSKA (reference sequence). The CDR3 has 15 residues. V was clipped by 1 base and J by 7 bases, with 14 bases between them. For the CDR3, the DNA is TGCAGTGCTAGAGGCTCGGAAATCCCCAATTCACCCCTCCACTTT. Translation: CSARGSEIPNSPLHF.

The chain joins TRBV30 to TRBJ2-5; D call uncertain. Germline V CDR1 and CDR2: GTSNPN, SVGIG (reference sequence). This CDR3 comprises 13 residues. V was pared by 0 bases and J by 2 bases, with 7 bases between. The CDR3 bases are TGTGCCTGGAGTGTGAACAGACAAGAGACCCAGTACTTC. Translating gives CAWSVNRQETQYF.

This clonotype has ten or more counts. This chain connects TRBV7-9 to TRBJ1-2; D possibly corresponds to TRBD1 (5 bases). The CDR3 has 13 residues. V lost 1 base, J lost 4 bases, and 7 bases lay in between. From germline, CDR1 is SEHNR and CDR2 FQNEAQ (reference sequence). The CDR3 sequence is CASSLGQFYGYTF. CDR3 sequence (DNA): TGTGCCAGCAGCTTAGGACAGTTCTATGGCTACACCTTC. Full variable domain (missing parts from reference TRBV7-9 and TRBJ1-2): DTGVSQNPRHKITKRGQNVTFRCDPISEHNRLYWYRQTLGQGPEFLTYFQNEAQLEKSRLLSDRFSAERPKGSFSTLEIQRTEQGDSAMYLCASSLGQFYGYTFGSGTRLTVV.

The chain employs TRBV27 and TRBJ2-7; TRBD1 agrees at 9 bases. The length of the CDR3 is 15 residues. Germline assignment: CDR1 MNHEY and CDR2 SMNVEV (reference sequence). The J segment lost 0 bases and the V segment lost 5 bases, leaving 5 bases of the junction unmatched. The CDR3 region is CASSRTGESSYEQYF. Written as DNA, the CDR3 is TGTGCCAGCAGTAGGACAGGGGAGAGCTCCTACGAGCAGTACTTC.

There are a few counts of this clonotype. V gene TRBV7-9 combines with J gene TRBJ2-1; D possibly corresponds to TRBD1 (5 bases). The CDR3 runs 11 residues. V lost 5 bases to trimming and J lost 12 bases, with 11 bases between them. In germline, CDR1 is SEHNR, CDR2 FQNEAQ (reference sequence). The CDR3 reads CASSPGLRQFF. The CDR3 DNA reads TGTGCCAGCAGCCCAGGGCTTAGGCAGTTCTTC.

This clonotype was observed a handful of times. The rearrangement links TRBV2 to TRBJ1-1, with D possibly TRBD1 on 5 matching bases. From germline, CDR1 is SNHLY and CDR2 FYNNEI. This CDR3 is built from 14 residues. The germline V and J ends were trimmed by 6 bases and 4 bases, with 15 bases remaining between them. The CDR3 bases are TGTGCCAGCAGAGCTCATCAGGGACCCACTGAAGCTTTCTTT. This codes for CASRAHQGPTEAFF.

This clonotype was seen a handful of times. The chain has TRBV12-5 and TRBJ1-1, with no clear D. CDR1 and CDR2 (germline): LGHNT, FRNRAP. V shed 1 base and J shed 5 bases, with 11 bases lying between them. This CDR3 comprises 14 residues. CDR3 sequence (DNA): TGTGCTAGTGGTTTGGGAAATGGAGAAACTGAAGCTTTCTTT. Its translation: CASGLGNGETEAFF.

This chain connects TRBV7-2 to TRBJ2-5, with a weak D call TRBD1 (6 bases). This CDR3 has 13 residues. V shed 7 bases and J shed 0 bases, with 9 bases lying between them. In germline, CDR1 is SGHTA, CDR2 FQGNSA. For the CDR3, the DNA is TGTGCCAGCACCCGGGACAACCAAGAGACCCAGTACTTC. Translation gives CASTRDNQETQYF.

This clonotype was counted between two and nine times. The V and J genes are TRBV9 and TRBJ2-1; 10 nucleotides agree with TRBD2. The CDR3 length is 16 residues. With 4 bases clipped from V and 1 base from J, the junction kept 5 bases outside the gene matches. Germline assignment: CDR1 SGDLS and CDR2 YYNGEE. The chain's CDR3 is CASSSLAGASYNEQFF. The DNA of the CDR3 is TGTGCCAGCAGCTCTCTAGCGGGGGCTTCCTACAATGAGCAGTTCTTC.

This clonotype was recorded a few times. A read error may account for a junction end that differs from germline. The V call is TRBV6-1, the J call TRBJ1-2; 7 bases agree with TRBD1. Germline CDR1 and CDR2: MNHNS and SASEGT. The CDR3 extends over 11 amino acids. The CDR3 region is CASSEGGTDGF. The CDR3 region has the DNA TGTGCCAGCAGTGAAGGGGGGACAGACGGTTTC.

This clonotype was recorded many times. The chain employs TRBV4-1 and TRBJ2-7; D call uncertain. The CDR3 is 14 amino acids. The ends were cut back, 1 base at V and 4 bases at J, with 11 bases in the middle. CDR1 is MGHRA and CDR2 is YSYEKL in the germline V gene. In DNA form, the CDR3 reads TGCGCCAGCAGCCAAGGAAGTGTTGGGTACGAGCAGTACTTC. The encoded protein is CASSQGSVGYEQYF.

The chain is built from TRBV3-1 and TRBJ1-1; no firm D call. CDR1 and CDR2 from the germline V gene are LGHDT and YNNKEL (reference sequence). V lost 8 bases and J 5 bases, leaving 15 bases between the germline ends. CDR3 length: 13 amino acids. CDR3 in amino acids: CASLLKGGTEAFF. CDR3 in DNA: TGTGCCAGCCTCCTGAAAGGAGGAACTGAAGCTTTCTTT.

This clonotype was detected a few times. This chain joins TRBV27 and TRBJ2-1; no definite D call. CDR1 is MNHEY, CDR2 SMNVEV, per germline (reference sequence). Trimming stripped 2 bases from V and 9 bases from J, with 14 bases between. This CDR3 region has 14 residues. CDR3 amino acids: CASSLSAAIGEQFF. The CDR3 DNA is TGTGCCAGCAGTTTAAGCGCAGCGATCGGTGAGCAGTTCTTC.